This note documents a single TCR beta chain sequence. This CDR3 is 13 amino acids long. V lost 5 bases and J 4 bases, leaving 9 bases between the germline ends. Libraries were prepared by immunoSEQ multiplex PCR; TCRdb keeps only in-frame clonotypes and omits some of them. The profile shows fewer than 200,000 clones, about four fifths of them singletons. Those who participated ranged in age from about 18 to 89 years and resided in about two dozen US areas. Cohort 3 recovered donors had two negative PCRs, clearance, or symptom resolution. The sample belongs to a study of blood T cell repertoires in COVID-19. Study overall: From the United States, Italy and Spain came samples of acute and convalescent COVID-19.

Sequencing was carried out using PBMCs or T cells enriched from blood (not recorded which). This TCR came from a man aged 45-65 years who had recovered from COVID-19. The chain recombines TRBV12-3 or TRBV12-4 with TRBJ1-5; no clear D gene. CDR3 loop: CASSPERNQPQHF. The CDR3 DNA is TGTGCCAGCAGTCCAGAGAGGAATCAGCCCCAGCATTTT.